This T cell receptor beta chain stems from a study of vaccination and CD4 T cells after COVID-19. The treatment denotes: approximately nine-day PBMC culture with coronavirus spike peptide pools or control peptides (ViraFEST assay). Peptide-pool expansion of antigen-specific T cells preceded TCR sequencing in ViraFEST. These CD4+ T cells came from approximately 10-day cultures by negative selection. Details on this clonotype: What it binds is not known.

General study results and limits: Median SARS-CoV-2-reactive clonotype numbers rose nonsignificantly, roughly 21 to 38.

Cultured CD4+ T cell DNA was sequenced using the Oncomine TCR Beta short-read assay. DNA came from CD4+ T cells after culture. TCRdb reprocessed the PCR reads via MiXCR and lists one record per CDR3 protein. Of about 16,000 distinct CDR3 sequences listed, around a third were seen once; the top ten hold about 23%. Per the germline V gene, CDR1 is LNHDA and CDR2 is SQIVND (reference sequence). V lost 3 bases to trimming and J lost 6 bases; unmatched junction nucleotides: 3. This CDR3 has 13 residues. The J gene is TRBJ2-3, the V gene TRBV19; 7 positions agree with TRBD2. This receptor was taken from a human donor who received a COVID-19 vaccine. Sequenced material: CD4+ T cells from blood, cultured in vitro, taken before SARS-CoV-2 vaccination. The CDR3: CASSIRGVDTQYF. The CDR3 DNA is TGTGCCAGTAGTATTCGGGGGGTCGATACGCAGTATTTT.